This T cell receptor beta chain stems from a study of human T cells and chemical hapten exposure. Study in general: The scalp of each patient received a weekly diphenylcyclopropenone dose for the full roughly 22-week study. DPC 0.01% went on the upper back by patch test, with reading at 6 days.

MiXCR, run by TCRdb on the RACE reads, gives a single entry per CDR3 protein. Of 360,000 or so distinct CDR3 sequences listed, about 6% were seen once; the top ten hold about 5.6%. Indicated time point: patch test 2, 6 weeks after DPC sensitization. Treatment specified: therapeutic diphenylcyclopropenone sensitization with weekly scalp DPC. Donation of samples came from alopecia patients who were 18 to 70 years old and suitable for DPC. Trimming pared 2 bases from V and 9 bases from J, leaving 8 bases between. The CDR3 totals 12 residues. Germline V lookup: CDR1 SGHTA, CDR2 FQGNSA. The sequencing here drew on whole blood, taken in connection with sensitization to the hapten diphenylcyclopropenone (DPC). This rearrangement joins TRBV7-2 to TRBJ2-1; D unclear. The receptor's source is a woman aged 18-29 years with alopecia areata. Some clones in this sample may be carry-over from other donors' samples. The chain's CDR3 is CASSLQEAEQFF. CDR3 in DNA: TGTGCCAGCAGCTTACAAGAGGCTGAGCAGTTCTTC.